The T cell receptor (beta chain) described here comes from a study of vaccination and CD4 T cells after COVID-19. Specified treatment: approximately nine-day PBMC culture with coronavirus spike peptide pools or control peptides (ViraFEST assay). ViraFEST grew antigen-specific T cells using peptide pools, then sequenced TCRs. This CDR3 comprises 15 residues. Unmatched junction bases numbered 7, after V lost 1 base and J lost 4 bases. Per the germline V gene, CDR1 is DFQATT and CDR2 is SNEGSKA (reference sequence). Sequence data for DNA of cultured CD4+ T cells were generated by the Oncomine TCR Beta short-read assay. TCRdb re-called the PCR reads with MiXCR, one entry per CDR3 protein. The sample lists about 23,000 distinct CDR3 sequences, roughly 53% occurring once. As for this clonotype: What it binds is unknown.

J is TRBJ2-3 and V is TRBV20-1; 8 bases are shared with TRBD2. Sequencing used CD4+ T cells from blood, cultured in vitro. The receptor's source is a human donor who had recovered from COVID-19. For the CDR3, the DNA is TGCAGTGCTAGAGTGGTGACTAGCGTAGCAGATACGCAGTATTTT. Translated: CSARVVTSVADTQYF.